A single T cell receptor beta chain is shown here with its context. The antigen is unknown. This sample is drawn from a study of T cells after posttransplantation cyclophosphamide. Study conclusions and caveats: Recipient CMV seropositivity and CMV reactivation strongly tracked TRB clonality. Donor-recipient repertoire similarity was low at 1-2 months, rising over year one.

On the day of bone marrow donation, the related graft donor provided peripheral blood. Clones were sequenced by immunoSEQ multiplex PCR, and TCRdb holds only the in-frame ones, with some missing. Of about 47,000 clones in the sample, roughly 92% were seen once. The CDR3 is 14 residues long. The ends were cut back, 3 bases at V and 0 bases at J, with 8 bases in the middle. Per the germline V gene, CDR1 is MNHNS and CDR2 is SASEGT. The sample taken for sequencing was PBMCs. The TCR sequence derives from a woman between 45 and 65 years old in good health and a related stem cell transplant donor. The V gene is TRBV6-1, the J gene TRBJ1-1; D gene uncertain. CDR3 bases: TGTGCCAGCAGTGAGGCCAGGATGAACACTGAAGCTTTCTTT. Translated, it gives CASSEARMNTEAFF.